This TCR beta chain stems from a study of blood T cell repertoires in COVID-19. At the level of the study: Samples came from the United States, Italy and Spain, spanning acute and convalescent COVID-19. From T cells, B-cell-depleted T cells, or PBMCs came the material, which was cDNA or gDNA.

Authors' analysis steps: How many nucleated cells were present was estimated from reference gene primer amplification. The method was immunoSEQ multiplex PCR; TCRdb's version includes in-frame clones alone and lacks a portion of them. V and J calls and clone size are as listed in that table; D and trimming were resolved from the DNA. Counted here are roughly 81,000 clones, around 80% occurring once; the ten biggest clones make up roughly 36%. Germline-derived CDR1 and CDR2 are SGHNT and YYREEE (reference sequence). This CDR3 is built from 13 residues. Trimming took off 2 bases at V and 7 bases at J, with 10 bases between the two ends.

The chain employs TRBV5-4 and TRBJ1-5; D is unresolved. Sequenced material: peripheral blood. This clonotype originated in a man older than 75 with active or convalescent COVID-19. CDR3 in DNA: TGTGCCAGCAGCTTATCGGGGAGCCAGCCCCAGCATTTT. It specifies CASSLSGSQPQHF.